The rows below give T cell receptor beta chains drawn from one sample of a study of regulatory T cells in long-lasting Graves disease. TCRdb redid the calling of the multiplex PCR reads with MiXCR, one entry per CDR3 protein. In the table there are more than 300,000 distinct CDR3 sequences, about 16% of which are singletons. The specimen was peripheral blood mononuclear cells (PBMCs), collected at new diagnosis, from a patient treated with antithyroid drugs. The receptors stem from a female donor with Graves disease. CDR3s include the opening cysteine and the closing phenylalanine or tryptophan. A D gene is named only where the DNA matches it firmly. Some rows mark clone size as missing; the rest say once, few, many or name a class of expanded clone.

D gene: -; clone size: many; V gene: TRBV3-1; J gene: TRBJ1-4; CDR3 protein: CASSLYREGNEKLFF; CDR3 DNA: TGTGCCAGCAGCCTGTACAGGGAGGGTAATGAAAAACTGTTTTTT
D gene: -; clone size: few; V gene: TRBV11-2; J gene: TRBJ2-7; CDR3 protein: CASSPDGDYEQYF; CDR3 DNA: TGTGCCAGCAGCCCCGACGGAGACTACGAGCAGTACTTC
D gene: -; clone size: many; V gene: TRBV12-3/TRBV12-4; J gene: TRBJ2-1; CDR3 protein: CASSLGVHGNEQFF; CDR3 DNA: TGTGCCAGCAGTTTGGGGGTTCACGGCAATGAGCAGTTCTTC
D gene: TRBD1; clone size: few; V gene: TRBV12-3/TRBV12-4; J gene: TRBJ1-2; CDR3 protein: CASVTGNGYTF; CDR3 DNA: TGTGCCAGCGTGACAGGGAATGGCTACACCTTC
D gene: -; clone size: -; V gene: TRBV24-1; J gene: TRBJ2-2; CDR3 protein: CATSTSTRDTGELFF; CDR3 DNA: TGTGCCACCAGTACGTCGACGCGGGACACCGGGGAGCTGTTTTTT
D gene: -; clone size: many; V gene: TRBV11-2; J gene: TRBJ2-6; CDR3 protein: CASSFRGGGANVLTF; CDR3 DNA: TGTGCCAGCAGCTTCAGGGGAGGTGGGGCCAACGTCCTGACTTTC
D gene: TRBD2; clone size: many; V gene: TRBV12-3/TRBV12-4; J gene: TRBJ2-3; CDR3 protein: CASTPGGADTQYF; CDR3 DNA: TGTGCCAGCACCCCGGGGGGGGCAGATACGCAGTATTTT
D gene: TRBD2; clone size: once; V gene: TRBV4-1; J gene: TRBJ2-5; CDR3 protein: CASSQGSGVLQETQYF; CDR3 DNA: TGCGCCAGCAGCCAAGGGAGCGGGGTACTCCAAGAGACCCAGTACTTC
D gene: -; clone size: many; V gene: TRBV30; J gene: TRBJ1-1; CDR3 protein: CAWSFRAGEAFF; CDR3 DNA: TGTGCCTGGAGTTTCAGGGCCGGTGAAGCTTTCTTT
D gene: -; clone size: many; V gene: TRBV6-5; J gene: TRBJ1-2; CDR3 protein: CASSFGGNGYTF; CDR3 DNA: TGTGCCAGCAGTTTTGGGGGCAATGGCTACACCTTC
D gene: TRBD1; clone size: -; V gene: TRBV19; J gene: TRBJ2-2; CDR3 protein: CASVPGQGRSGELFF; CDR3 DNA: TGTGCCAGCGTACCGGGACAGGGAAGATCCGGGGAGCTGTTTTTT
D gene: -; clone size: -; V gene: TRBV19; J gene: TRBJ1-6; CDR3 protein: CASRIPGSFWDSPLHF; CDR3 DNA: TGTGCCAGTAGGATCCCAGGGAGTTTTTGGGATTCACCCCTCCACTTT
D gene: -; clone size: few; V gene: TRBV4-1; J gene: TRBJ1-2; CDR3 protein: CASSQDMAGNGYTF; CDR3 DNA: TGCGCCAGCAGCCAAGACATGGCAGGGAATGGCTACACCTTC
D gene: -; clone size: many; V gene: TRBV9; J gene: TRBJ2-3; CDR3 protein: CASSVEGDLSNTDTQYF; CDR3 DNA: TGTGCCAGCAGCGTAGAGGGAGACCTCAGTAACACAGATACGCAGTATTTT
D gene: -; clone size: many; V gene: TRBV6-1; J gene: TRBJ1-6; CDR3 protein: CASRGTVLDSPLHF; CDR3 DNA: TGTGCCAGCAGGGGGACGGTATTGGATTCACCCCTCCACTTT
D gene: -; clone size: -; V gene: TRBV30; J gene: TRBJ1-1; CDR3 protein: CAWSRSGGGTEAFF; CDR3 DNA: TGTGCCTGGAGTAGGTCTGGAGGAGGGACTGAAGCTTTCTTT
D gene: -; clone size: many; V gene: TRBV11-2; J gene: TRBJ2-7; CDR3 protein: CASSLTYYEQYF; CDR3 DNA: TGTGCCAGCAGCTTAACATATTACGAGCAGTACTTC
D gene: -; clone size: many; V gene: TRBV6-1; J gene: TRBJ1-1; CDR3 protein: CASRVPGTEAFF; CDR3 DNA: TGTGCCAGCAGGGTCCCAGGCACTGAAGCTTTCTTT
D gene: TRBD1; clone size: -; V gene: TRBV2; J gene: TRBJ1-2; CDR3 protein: CASPRGANYGYTF; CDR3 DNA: TGTGCCAGCCCCAGGGGGGCTAACTATGGCTACACCTTC
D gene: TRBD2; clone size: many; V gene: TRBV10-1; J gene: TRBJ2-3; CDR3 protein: CASSSGTSGGSTDTQYF; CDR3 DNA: TGCGCCAGCAGTTCCGGGACTAGCGGGGGAAGCACAGATACGCAGTATTTT
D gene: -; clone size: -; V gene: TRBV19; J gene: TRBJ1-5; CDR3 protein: CASSICVQGYNQPQHF; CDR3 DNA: TGTGCCAGTAGTATTTGTGTACAGGGATACAATCAGCCCCAGCATTTT
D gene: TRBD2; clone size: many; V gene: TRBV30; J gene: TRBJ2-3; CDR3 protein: CAWSLAGAGDTQYF; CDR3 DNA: TGTGCCTGGAGTTTAGCGGGAGCTGGAGATACGCAGTATTTT
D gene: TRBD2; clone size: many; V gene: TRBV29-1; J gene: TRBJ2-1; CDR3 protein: CSVDRSGSPEQFF; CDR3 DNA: TGCAGCGTTGATAGGAGCGGGAGCCCTGAGCAGTTCTTC
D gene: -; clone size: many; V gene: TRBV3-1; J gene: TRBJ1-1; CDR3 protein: CASSRQGQGMNTEAFF; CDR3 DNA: TGTGCCAGCAGCCGACAAGGGCAGGGGATGAACACTGAAGCTTTCTTT
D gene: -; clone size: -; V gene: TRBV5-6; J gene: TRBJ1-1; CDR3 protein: CASSRPGPGAEAFF; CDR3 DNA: TGTGCCAGCAGCCGCCCCGGGCCGGGTGCTGAAGCTTTCTTT
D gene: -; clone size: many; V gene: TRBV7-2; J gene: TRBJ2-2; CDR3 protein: CASSLSGDTGELFF; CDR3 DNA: TGTGCCAGCAGCTTGTCGGGGGACACCGGGGAGCTGTTTTTT
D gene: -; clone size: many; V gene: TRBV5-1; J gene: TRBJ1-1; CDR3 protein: CASSSQTRNTEAFF; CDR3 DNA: TGCGCCAGCAGCTCACAGACCCGGAACACTGAAGCTTTCTTT
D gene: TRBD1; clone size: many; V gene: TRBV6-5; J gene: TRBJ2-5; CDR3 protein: CASSYRGLQETQYF; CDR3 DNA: TGTGCCAGCAGTTACAGGGGGCTACAAGAGACCCAGTACTTC
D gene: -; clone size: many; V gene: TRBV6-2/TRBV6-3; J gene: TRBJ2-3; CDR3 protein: CASGSGIITILDADTQYF; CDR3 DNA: TGTGCCAGCGGTAGCGGAATCATCACAATCCTAGACGCAGATACGCAGTATTTT
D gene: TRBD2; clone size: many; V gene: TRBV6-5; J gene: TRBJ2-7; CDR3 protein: CASSYSRLAGSYEQYF; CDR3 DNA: TGTGCCAGCAGTTACTCGAGACTAGCTGGCTCCTACGAGCAGTACTTC
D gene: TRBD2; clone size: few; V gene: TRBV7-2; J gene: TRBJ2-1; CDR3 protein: CASSLDWLAGGLNEQFF; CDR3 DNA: TGTGCCAGCAGCTTAGACTGGCTAGCGGGAGGGCTGAATGAGCAGTTCTTC
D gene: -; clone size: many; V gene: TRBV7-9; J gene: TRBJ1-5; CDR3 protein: CASSRLNQPQHF; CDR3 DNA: TGTGCCAGCAGCCGACTCAATCAGCCCCAGCATTTT
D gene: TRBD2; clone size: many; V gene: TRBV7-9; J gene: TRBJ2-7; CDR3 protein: CAGETSRSYEQYF; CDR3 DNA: TGTGCCGGAGAGACTAGCCGCTCCTACGAGCAGTACTTC
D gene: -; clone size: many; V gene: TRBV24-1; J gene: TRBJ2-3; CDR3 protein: CATSDSLGTGHTTDTQYF; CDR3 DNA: TGTGCCACCAGTGATAGCCTCGGTACGGGACACACTACAGATACGCAGTATTTT
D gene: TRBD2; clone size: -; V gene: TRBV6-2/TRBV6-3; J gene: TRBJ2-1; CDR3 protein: CASSYSLAGGPAYEQFF; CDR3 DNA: TGTGCCAGCAGTTACAGCCTAGCGGGAGGGCCTGCATATGAGCAGTTCTTC
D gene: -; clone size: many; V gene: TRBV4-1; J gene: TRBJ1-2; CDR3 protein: CASSQDRAEVNYGYTF; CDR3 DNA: TGCGCCAGCAGCCAAGACCGGGCCGAGGTTAACTATGGCTACACCTTC
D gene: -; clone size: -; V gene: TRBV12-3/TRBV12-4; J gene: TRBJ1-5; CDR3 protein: CASKDEAQPQHF; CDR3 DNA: TGTGCCAGCAAGGATGAGGCTCAGCCCCAGCATTTT
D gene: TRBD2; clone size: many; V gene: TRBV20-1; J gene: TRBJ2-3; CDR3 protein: CSAIPTSVDTQYF; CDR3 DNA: TGCAGTGCTATCCCGACTAGCGTGGATACGCAGTATTTT
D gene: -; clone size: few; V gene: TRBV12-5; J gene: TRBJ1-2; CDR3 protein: CASGFLSRNGYTF; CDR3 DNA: TGTGCTAGTGGTTTCCTCAGCAGAAATGGCTACACCTTC
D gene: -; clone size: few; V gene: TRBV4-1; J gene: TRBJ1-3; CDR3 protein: CASSPPGVNGGNTIYF; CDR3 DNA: TGCGCCAGCAGCCCACCCGGGGTCAACGGTGGAAACACCATATATTTT
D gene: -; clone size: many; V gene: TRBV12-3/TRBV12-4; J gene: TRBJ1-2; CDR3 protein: CASSFRPATNYGYTF; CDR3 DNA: TGTGCCAGCAGTTTTAGGCCAGCTACTAACTATGGCTACACCTTC
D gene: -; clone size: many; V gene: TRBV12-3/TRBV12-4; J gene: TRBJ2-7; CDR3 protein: CASSLGVRMTYEQYF; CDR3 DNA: TGTGCCAGCAGTTTAGGGGTTAGAATGACCTACGAGCAGTACTTC
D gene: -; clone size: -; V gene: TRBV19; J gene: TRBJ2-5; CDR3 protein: CASSDGYRGGETQYF; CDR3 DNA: TGTGCCAGTAGTGATGGATACAGGGGAGGGGAGACCCAGTACTTC
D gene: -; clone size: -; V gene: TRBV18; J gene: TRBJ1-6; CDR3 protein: CASSPGAINSPLHF; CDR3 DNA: TGTGCCAGCTCCCCCGGGGCCATTAATTCACCCCTCCACTTT
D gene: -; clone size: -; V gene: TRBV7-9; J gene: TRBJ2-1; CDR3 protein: CASSLDAEGSF; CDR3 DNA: TGTGCCAGCAGCTTAGATGCGGAGGGTTCCTTC
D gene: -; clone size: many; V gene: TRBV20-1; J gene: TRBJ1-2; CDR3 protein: CSARVADYGYTF; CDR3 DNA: TGCAGTGCTAGAGTGGCAGATTATGGCTACACCTTC
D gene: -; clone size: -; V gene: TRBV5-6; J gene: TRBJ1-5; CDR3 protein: CASSALPGPQHF; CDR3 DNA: TGTGCCAGCAGCGCCCTGCCGGGCCCCCAGCATTTT
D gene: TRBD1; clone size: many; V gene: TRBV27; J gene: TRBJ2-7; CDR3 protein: CASSRTGGYEQYF; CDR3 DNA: TGTGCCAGCAGTCGGACAGGGGGCTACGAGCAGTACTTC
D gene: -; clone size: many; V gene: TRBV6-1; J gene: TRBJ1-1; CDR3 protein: CASRTLELMNTEAFF; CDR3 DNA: TGTGCCAGCAGGACGTTGGAGCTTATGAACACTGAAGCTTTCTTT
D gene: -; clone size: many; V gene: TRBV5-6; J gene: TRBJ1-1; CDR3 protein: CASSGGDFWTAYTEAFF; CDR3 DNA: TGTGCCAGCAGCGGAGGGGATTTCTGGACAGCGTACACTGAAGCTTTCTTT
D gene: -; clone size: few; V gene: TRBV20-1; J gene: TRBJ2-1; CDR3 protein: CSALKGSYNEQFF; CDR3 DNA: TGCAGTGCTTTGAAGGGGTCCTACAATGAGCAGTTCTTC
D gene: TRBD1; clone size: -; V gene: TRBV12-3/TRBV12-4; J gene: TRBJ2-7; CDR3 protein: CASSWTGRISYEQYF; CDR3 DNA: TGTGCCAGCAGTTGGACAGGGCGAATCTCCTACGAGCAGTACTTC
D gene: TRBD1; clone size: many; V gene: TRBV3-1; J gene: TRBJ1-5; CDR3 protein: CASSRTGTENQPQHF; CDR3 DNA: TGTGCCAGCAGCCGGACCGGGACAGAAAATCAGCCCCAGCATTTT
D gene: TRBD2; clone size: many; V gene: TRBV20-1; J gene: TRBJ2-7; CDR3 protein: CSARSPPTSGNYEQYF; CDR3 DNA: TGCAGTGCTAGATCCCCACCTACTAGCGGGAACTACGAGCAGTACTTC
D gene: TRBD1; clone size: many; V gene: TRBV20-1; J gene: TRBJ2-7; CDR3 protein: CSAPGTGRASSYEQYF; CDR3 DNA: TGCAGTGCTCCCGGGACAGGGAGGGCGAGCTCCTACGAGCAGTACTTC
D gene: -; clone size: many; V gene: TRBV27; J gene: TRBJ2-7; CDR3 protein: CASSFLGYEQYF; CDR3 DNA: TGTGCCAGCAGTTTTCTGGGGTACGAGCAGTACTTC
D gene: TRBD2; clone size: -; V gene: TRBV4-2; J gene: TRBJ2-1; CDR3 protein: CASSQGKAGGSLRNGQFF; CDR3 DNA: TGTGCCAGCAGCCAAGGTAAAGCGGGAGGCTCCTTAAGGAATGGGCAGTTCTTC
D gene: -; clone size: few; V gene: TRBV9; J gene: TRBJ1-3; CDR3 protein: CASSGRDARNTIYF; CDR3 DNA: TGTGCCAGCAGCGGCCGGGACGCCCGGAACACCATATATTTT
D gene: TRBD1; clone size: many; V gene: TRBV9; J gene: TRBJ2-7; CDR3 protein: CASSVGPGGGYEQYF; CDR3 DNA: TGTGCCAGCAGCGTAGGTCCAGGGGGCGGCTACGAGCAGTACTTC
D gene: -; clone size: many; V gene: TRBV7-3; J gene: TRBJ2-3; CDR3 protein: CASSLDEGHTQYF; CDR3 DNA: TGTGCCAGCAGCTTAGATGAGGGGCATACGCAGTATTTT